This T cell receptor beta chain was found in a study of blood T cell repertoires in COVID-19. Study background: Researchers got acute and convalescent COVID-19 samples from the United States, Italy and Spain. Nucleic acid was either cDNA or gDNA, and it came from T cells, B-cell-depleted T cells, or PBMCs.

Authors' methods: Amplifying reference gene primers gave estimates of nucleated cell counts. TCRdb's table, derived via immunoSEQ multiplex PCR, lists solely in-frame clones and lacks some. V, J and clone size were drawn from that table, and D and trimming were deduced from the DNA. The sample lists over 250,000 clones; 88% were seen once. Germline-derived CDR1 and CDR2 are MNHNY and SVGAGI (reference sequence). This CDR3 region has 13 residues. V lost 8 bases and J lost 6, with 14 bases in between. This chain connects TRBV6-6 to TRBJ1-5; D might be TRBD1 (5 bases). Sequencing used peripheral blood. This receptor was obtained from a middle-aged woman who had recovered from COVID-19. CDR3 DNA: TGTGCCAGCTTCCCCGGGGGGTTTCAGCCCCAGCATTTT. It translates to CASFPGGFQPQHF.